Listed below are T cell receptor beta chains from one sample, sequenced in a study of cytomegalovirus exposure and HLA in healthy donors. Method: immunoSEQ multiplex PCR; TCRdb's copy keeps in-frame clones and lacks some. The sample includes some 180,000 clones, around three quarters of them seen just once. The sample taken for sequencing was PBMCs. Receptors were obtained from a woman aged 25 to 39 in good health and CMV-seronegative. Both conserved end residues are trimmed from each CDR3. D genes are given only for firm matches.

cdr3_aa	j_call	v_call	cdr3_length	d_call
ASSVAGYGYT	TRBJ1-2	TRBV2	10	-
ASPETGAIYNSPLH	TRBJ1-6	TRBV25-1	14	-
AWTTGQGFYGYT	TRBJ1-2	TRBV30	12	TRBD1
ASSFGQGGESEQY	TRBJ2-7	TRBV5-4	13	-
ASSFEGVSVYGYT	TRBJ1-2	TRBV7-3	13	-
ASSYLETANSPLH	TRBJ1-6	TRBV6-5	13	-
ASSLGQGNYGYT	TRBJ1-2	TRBV5-5	12	-
AWEGWTGSGYT	TRBJ1-2	TRBV30	11	TRBD1
ASSAGVQPYEQY	TRBJ2-7	TRBV9	12	-
ASVFLAKNIQY	TRBJ2-4	TRBV2	11	-
ASSLRISDYTYEQY	TRBJ2-7	TRBV5-1	14	-
ASRTGLAGRSYEQY	TRBJ2-7	TRBV5-4	14	TRBD2
ASRQPGLAGFVSDNEQF	TRBJ2-1	TRBV5-6	17	TRBD2
ASSPSGGYEGYT	TRBJ1-2	TRBV18	12	-
ASSFTGGNIQY	TRBJ2-4	TRBV5-4	11	TRBD1
ASSLHRREAQY	TRBJ2-5	TRBV5-1	11	-
ATSRVEVLTGELF	TRBJ2-2	TRBV15	13	-
ASMRLAGGPNEQF	TRBJ2-1	TRBV2	13	TRBD2
ASSYPDRDEQY	TRBJ2-7	TRBV18	11	TRBD1
ASSPGGTSSGNTIY	TRBJ1-3	TRBV5-1	14	TRBD1
ASSDVVYGYT	TRBJ1-2	TRBV6-1	10	-
ASISSGNTIY	TRBJ1-3	TRBV19	10	-
ASSPRGVGTEAF	TRBJ1-1	TRBV6-1	12	-
ASRGSGADTQY	TRBJ2-3	TRBV27	11	-
ASRLSGTLKRGAF	TRBJ1-1	TRBV10-2	13	-
ASNRDRLNEKLF	TRBJ1-4	TRBV19	12	TRBD1
ASSSDSSNQPQH	TRBJ1-5	TRBV2	12	-
ASSLLPQVNEQF	TRBJ2-1	TRBV27	12	-
ASSLRPANSYEQY	-	TRBV27	13	-
ASRLDRGQGEKLF	TRBJ1-4	TRBV5-1	13	TRBD1
ASGLAGGSYNEQF	TRBJ2-1	TRBV10-1	13	TRBD2
ASSPWTGGHGYT	TRBJ1-2	TRBV5-6	12	-
ASSPGTGGKSYEQY	TRBJ2-7	TRBV7-9	14	TRBD1
ASSPDGIYGYT	TRBJ1-2	TRBV6-5	11	-
ASRTGQSSTDTQY	TRBJ2-3	TRBV5-1	13	-
ASSFTERTTYEQY	TRBJ2-7	TRBV7-6	13	-
ASSADTGDNEQF	TRBJ2-1	TRBV7-9	12	TRBD1
ASSIQGAATEAF	TRBJ1-1	TRBV19	12	TRBD1
ASSSSTGHNEQF	TRBJ2-1	TRBV11-3	12	-
ASSLAGQSYGYT	TRBJ1-2	TRBV7-8	12	TRBD1
ASSFYGLADNEQF	TRBJ2-1	TRBV7-3	13	TRBD2
ASSRQVRSYEQY	-	TRBV7-8	12	-
ASTLRLAGARGEQF	TRBJ2-1	TRBV7-2	14	TRBD2
ASSVGLGTDTQY	TRBJ2-3	TRBV7-2	12	-
ASSWTGSNEKLF	TRBJ1-4	TRBV7-9	12	TRBD1
ASSLLLAGSYEQY	TRBJ2-7	TRBV11-2	13	TRBD2
ATSRGGTSGTSYNEQF	TRBJ2-1	TRBV15	16	TRBD2